These 28 T cell receptor beta chains share one sample of origin, sequenced in a study of T cells after posttransplantation cyclophosphamide. Sequencing used immunoSEQ multiplex PCR; TCRdb keeps in-frame clones, though not all of them. This sample carries about 66,000 clones, 93% of them seen once, and the ten largest clones take under 3%. The sequenced sample was PBMCs. The receptors stem from a woman aged 30 to 39 in good health and a related stem cell transplant donor.

The J gene is TRBJ1-1, the V gene TRBV19; D is uncertain. The CDR3 runs to 15 residues. V was trimmed by 5 bases and J by 3 bases, leaving 16 bases between them. Germline V gene data show CDR1 as LNHDA and CDR2 as SQIVND (reference sequence). The CDR3 region is CASSGNEGIDTEAFF. DNA for the CDR3: TGTGCCAGTAGTGGGAACGAAGGGATCGACACTGAAGCTTTCTTT.

This chain uses TRBV2 with TRBJ1-6; 10 nucleotides agree with TRBD1. Trimming cost V 5 bases and J 7 bases; bases outside gene matches: 2. The CDR3 runs 14 residues. CDR1 and CDR2 from the germline V gene are SNHLY and FYNNEI. The CDR3 bases are TGTGCCAGCAGTCGGGACAGGGGAAATTCACCCCTCCACTTT. Protein sequence: CASSRDRGNSPLHF.

The chain recombines TRBV9 with TRBJ1-1; weak D call: TRBD1 (5 bases). CDR3 size: 15 residues. The V gene's germline CDR1 is SGDLS and CDR2 YYNGEE. Trimming shortened V by 0 bases and J by 3 bases, and 12 bases separated the two germline ends. The CDR3 nucleotides are TGTGCCAGCAGCGTAGTTCCGGGGGGGGACACTGAAGCTTTCTTT. Translated, it gives CASSVVPGGDTEAFF.

The V gene is TRBV10-1, the J gene TRBJ1-2; D is uncertain. Germline V lookup: CDR1 WNHNN, CDR2 SYGVQD (reference sequence). This CDR3 spans 15 amino acids. Deletions cut 0 bases from V and 2 bases from J, with 10 bases between. This chain's CDR3 is CASSESLTRNYGYTF. CDR3 nucleotide sequence: TGCGCCAGCAGTGAGTCGTTGACGCGAAACTATGGCTACACCTTC.

The V call is TRBV7-2, the J call TRBJ2-1; D possibly corresponds to TRBD2 (6 bases). The V end was cut by 4 bases, the J end by 0 bases, with 10 bases between. This CDR3 contains 15 residues. The V gene's germline CDR1 is SGHTA and CDR2 FQGNSA. This chain's CDR3 is CASSSDYLSYNEQFF. The CDR3 nucleotides are TGTGCCAGCAGCTCGGACTATCTCTCCTACAATGAGCAGTTCTTC.

Here the CDR3 DNA reads TGTGCCAGCAGGAGGAGGGGGGGGACCGGGGAGCTGTTTTTT. Its protein product is CASRRRGGTGELFF. V and J are TRBV6-5 and TRBJ2-2, with a tentative D call TRBD2 (7 bases). V was cut by 6 bases and J by 5 bases, with 13 bases left in between. CDR3 length: 14 amino acids. Germline loops: CDR1 MNHEY, CDR2 SVGAGI.

The gene calls are TRBV6-5 and TRBJ2-3; D possibly corresponds to TRBD2 (6 bases). Germline CDR1 is MNHEY and CDR2 is SVGAGI. V was pared by 4 bases and J by 1 base, with 12 bases between. CDR3 length: 15 amino acids. CDR3 DNA sequence: TGTGCCAGCAGTTTTGCGGGGAGCCGCACAGATACGCAGTATTTT. Its protein is CASSFAGSRTDTQYF.

The rearrangement links TRBV9 to TRBJ1-1; D unresolved. CDR1 is SGDLS and CDR2 is YYNGEE in the germline V gene. There are 14 residues in the CDR3. V lost 0 bases, J lost 3 bases, and 9 bases lay in between. The chain's CDR3 is CASSVVGSDTEAFF. CDR3 bases: TGTGCCAGCAGCGTAGTGGGGAGCGACACTGAAGCTTTCTTT.

The chain carries TRBV7-9 and TRBJ1-1; no definite D call. The CDR3 is 11 residues long. Trimming took 1 base from V and 11 from J, leaving 8 bases between them. Germline V gene sequence: CDR1 SEHNR, CDR2 FQNEAQ (reference sequence). The CDR3 region is CASSLGASAFF. The CDR3 DNA follows: TGTGCCAGCAGCTTAGGAGCGTCTGCTTTCTTT. The full variable domain, with the rest looked up from reference TRBV7-9 and TRBJ1-1, is DTGVSQNPRHKITKRGQNVTFRCDPISEHNRLYWYRQTLGQGPEFLTYFQNEAQLEKSRLLSDRFSAERPKGSFSTLEIQRTEQGDSAMYLCASSLGASAFFGQGTRLTVV.

The rearrangement links TRBV15 to TRBJ1-5, with 8 bases identical to TRBD1. Trimming at V came to 0 bases and at J to 12 bases, leaving 13 bases not matched to a gene. The CDR3 covers 16 residues. Germline CDR1 reads LNHNV; CDR2 reads YYDKDF (reference sequence). The CDR3 nucleotides read TGTGCCACCAGCAGAGATAGGGCAGGGGGCCGAGTAGGCCAGCATTTT. It encodes CATSRDRAGGRVGQHF.

The CDR3 DNA follows: TGTGCCAGCAGACGCCTCGGGCAGGGCAATTCACCCCTCCACTTT. Its translation: CASRRLGQGNSPLHF. The chain links TRBV6-6 to TRBJ1-6, with D possibly matching TRBD1 (5 bases). This CDR3 has 15 residues. Germline-derived CDR1 and CDR2 are MNHNY and SVGAGI (reference sequence). V was cut by 6 bases and J by 7 bases, with 16 bases left in between.

This clone was observed a few times. The V gene is TRBV10-3, the J gene TRBJ1-2, with 7 bases identical to TRBD1. Germline trimming cut 2 bases from V and 6 bases from J; bases unmatched to any gene: 3. Germline CDR1 and CDR2: ENHRY and SYGVKD. This CDR3 contains 13 residues. CDR3 sequence: CAISEGQGDGYTF. CDR3 sequence (DNA): TGTGCCATCAGTGAGGGGCAGGGGGATGGCTACACCTTC.

The gene calls are TRBV5-1 and TRBJ1-1, with TRBD1 as a possible D gene (6 bases). The CDR3 is 14 residues long. The V gene lost 1 base and the J gene lost 4 bases, with 11 bases spanning the gap. Germline assignment: CDR1 SGHRS and CDR2 YFSETQ. This chain's CDR3 is CASSLWGGRTEAFF. The CDR3 region has the DNA TGCGCCAGCAGCTTGTGGGGGGGCCGCACTGAAGCTTTCTTT.

The V gene is TRBV11-2, the J gene TRBJ1-3, with D hard to call. Germline V lookup: CDR1 SGHAT, CDR2 FQNNGV. V was trimmed by 5 bases and J by 4 bases, leaving 6 bases between them. This CDR3 region has 12 residues. The CDR3 nucleotides are TGTGCCAGCAGCACACAGGGAAACACCATATATTTT. This translates into CASSTQGNTIYF.

The CDR3 loop is CASSQGVRLAGGANTGELFF. DNA of the CDR3: TGCGCCAGCAGCCAAGGCGTACGACTAGCGGGGGGGGCGAACACCGGGGAGCTGTTTTTT. The chain is built from TRBV4-3 and TRBJ2-2; TRBD2 agrees at 14 bases. Germline V gives CDR1 LGHNA, CDR2 YSLEER. Losses at the gene ends were 1 base for V and 0 bases for J; bases not matched to a gene: 7. The CDR3 length is 20 residues.

The chain combines TRBV7-2 with TRBJ2-2, with TRBD1 identical over 8 bases. The CDR3 loop spans 15 amino acids. From germline, CDR1 is SGHTA and CDR2 FQGNSA. Trimming at V came to 6 bases and at J to 7 bases, leaving 10 bases not matched to a gene. CDR3 in amino acids: CASRSQGASFGELFF. The CDR3 DNA reads as TGTGCCAGCAGGAGCCAGGGGGCATCATTCGGGGAGCTGTTTTTT.

This chain links TRBV2 with TRBJ1-2, with TRBD1 identical over 8 bases. Trimming removed 3 bases from V and 4 bases from J; junction bases left unmatched: 13. Germline CDR1 and CDR2: SNHLY and FYNNEI. This CDR3 contains 17 residues. In DNA form, the CDR3 reads TGTGCCAGCAGTGATCACCTTTTTGGACAGGGCTTCTATGGCTACACCTTC. Translated, it gives CASSDHLFGQGFYGYTF.

This sequence joins TRBV10-3 and TRBJ1-2, with D unresolved. This CDR3 spans 13 amino acids. V was cut by 2 bases and J by 4 bases, with 8 bases left in between. Germline values: CDR1 ENHRY, CDR2 SYGVKD. CDR3 sequence: CAISEGSSYGYTF. CDR3 coding DNA: TGTGCCATCAGTGAGGGCAGCTCCTATGGCTACACCTTC.

The chain employs TRBV5-5 and TRBJ2-2; D is uncertain. This CDR3 has 16 residues. Trimming took 2 bases from V and 0 from J, leaving 11 bases between them. Germline assignment: CDR1 SGHKS and CDR2 YYEKEE (reference sequence). The CDR3 DNA follows: TGTGCCAGCAGCTTATCGAGGCAGACGAACACCGGGGAGCTGTTTTTT. This sequence encodes CASSLSRQTNTGELFF.

The chain links TRBV7-2 to TRBJ2-3; D unresolved. The CDR3 consists of 13 residues. CDR1 is SGHTA, CDR2 FQGNSA, per germline. Trimming removed 3 bases at V and 5 bases at J, with 9 bases between. CDR3 in amino acids: CASSFVWRDTQYF. The CDR3 region has the DNA TGTGCCAGCAGCTTCGTATGGCGAGATACGCAGTATTTT.

The chain carries TRBV23-1 and TRBJ1-1, with a possible D match to TRBD1 (5 bases). TRBV23-1 is an ORF; its function is uncertain. V lost 6 bases, J lost 2 bases, and 19 bases lay in between. The CDR3 totals 16 residues. The DNA of the CDR3 is TGCGCCAGCAGAAGATACTCATCCCAGGGTAACACTGAAGCTTTCTTT. This sequence encodes CASRRYSSQGNTEAFF.

CDR3 protein: CASRPTGFWYNSPLHF. The CDR3 nucleotides are TGTGCCAGCAGACCTACAGGGTTTTGGTATAATTCACCCCTCCACTTT. J is TRBJ1-6 and V is TRBV21-1; the table's D call, TRBD1, has no DNA check behind it. TRBV21-1 constitutes a pseudogene. This CDR3 contains 16 residues.

V and J are TRBV29-1 and TRBJ1-2; D call uncertain. In germline, CDR1 is SQVTM, CDR2 ANQGSEA. The CDR3 consists of 11 residues. V was trimmed by 7 bases and J by 3 bases, leaving 9 bases between them. For the CDR3, the DNA is TGCAGCGCAAGGGCAGACTATGGCTACACCTTC. Protein: CSARADYGYTF.

This sequence joins TRBV5-1 and TRBJ1-5; TRBD1 is a possible D gene (5 bases). Between the trimmed V and J ends, which lost 0 bases and 0 bases, there was a span of 7 bases. The CDR3 has 15 residues. In germline, CDR1 is SGHRS, CDR2 YFSETQ. The CDR3 here is CASSLDGGSNQPQHF. CDR3 DNA: TGCGCCAGCAGCTTGGATGGGGGTAGCAATCAGCCCCAGCATTTT. Drawing the rest from reference TRBV5-1 and TRBJ1-5, the complete variable domain is KAGVTQTPRYLIKTRGQQVTLSCSPISGHRSVSWYQQTPGQGLQFLFEYFSETQRNKGNFPGRFSGRQFSNSRSEMNVSTLELGDSALYLCASSLDGGSNQPQHFGDGTRLSIL.

V gene TRBV10-2 combines with J gene TRBJ2-7; D is perhaps TRBD2 (5 bases). The CDR3 is made up of 14 amino acids. V dropped 0 bases and J dropped 7 bases, with 13 bases sitting between them. Germline values: CDR1 WSHSY, CDR2 SAAADI. The CDR3 nucleotides read TGCGCCAGCAGTGAGTCTCGGACTGAGCGGGAGCAGTACTTC. Protein product: CASSESRTEREQYF.

The J gene is TRBJ1-6, the V gene TRBV15; 10 bases fit TRBD1. Trimming cost V 0 bases and J 13 bases; bases outside gene matches: 6. The CDR3 length is 15 residues. Germline CDR1 LNHNV, CDR2 YYDKDF (reference sequence). The CDR3 is CATSRDRTGGRPLHF. The CDR3 DNA follows: TGTGCCACCAGCAGAGATCGGACAGGGGGACGGCCCCTCCACTTT. Looking up the rest from reference TRBV15 and TRBJ1-6 gives the full variable domain: DAMVIQNPRYQVTQFGKPVTLSCSQTLNHNVMYWYQQKSSQAPKLLFHYYDKDFNNEADTPDNFQSRRPNTSFCFLDIRSPGLGDTAMYLCATSRDRTGGRPLHFGNGTRLTVT.

The V and J genes are TRBV2 and TRBJ2-7; 9 bases fit TRBD2. The CDR3 sequence is 15 residues long. V was clipped by 1 base and J by 1 base; unmatched bases: 2. From germline, CDR1 is SNHLY and CDR2 FYNNEI. The chain's CDR3 is CASSEGRGGSYEQYF. In nucleotides, the CDR3 is TGTGCCAGCAGTGAAGGGCGGGGGGGATCCTACGAGCAGTACTTC. Together with reference TRBV2 and TRBJ2-7, the CDR3 gives the full variable domain: EPEVTQTPSHQVTQMGQEVILRCVPISNHLYFYWYRQILGQKVEFLVSFYNNEISEKSEIFDDQFSVERPDGSNFTLKIRSTKLEDSAMYFCASSEGRGGSYEQYFGPGTRLTVT.

The chain combines TRBV11-2 with TRBJ1-2; D uncertain. This CDR3 has 16 residues. Germline V gives CDR1 SGHAT, CDR2 FQNNGV. The V end was cut by 6 bases, the J end by 0 bases, with 17 bases between. CDR3 DNA: TGTGCCAGCAGTACCCTCAAGTCAGAAACTAACTATGGCTACACCTTC. This translates into CASSTLKSETNYGYTF.